The present TCR beta chain was sequenced within a study of blood T cell repertoires in COVID-19. The overall study: Sites in the United States, Italy and Spain provided acute and convalescent COVID-19 samples.

Living in about two dozen US areas, the participants were between roughly 18 and 89 years of age. Participants reported their clinical history, and cohort assignment relied on those reports. Sequenced by immunoSEQ multiplex PCR; TCRdb stores in-frame clones only, minus some. The table shows 250,000 to 400,000 clones, with roughly 90% occurring only once. The sample was PBMCs or T cells enriched from blood (not recorded which). This TCR derives from a man in his 60s who had recovered from COVID-19.

The chain's CDR3 is CASSLVGSNTEAFF. DNA of the CDR3: TGCGCCAGCAGCTTGGTGGGGAGTAACACTGAAGCTTTCTTT. The chain recombines TRBV5-1 with TRBJ1-1; D gene ambiguous. This CDR3 region has 14 residues. Trimming cost V 0 bases and J 2 bases, with 8 bases left between them. The V gene's germline CDR1 is SGHRS and CDR2 YFSETQ.